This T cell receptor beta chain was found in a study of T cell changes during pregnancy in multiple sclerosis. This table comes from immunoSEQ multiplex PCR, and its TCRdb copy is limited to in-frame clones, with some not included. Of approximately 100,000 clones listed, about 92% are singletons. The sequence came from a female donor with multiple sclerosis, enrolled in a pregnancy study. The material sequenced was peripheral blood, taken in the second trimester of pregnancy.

The CDR3 is CASSFLQANTEAFF. Written as DNA, the CDR3 is TGTGCCAGCAGTTTCCTCCAGGCCAACACTGAAGCTTTCTTT. The V call is TRBV28, the J call TRBJ1-1, with unresolved D. Germline values: CDR1 MDHEN, CDR2 SYDVKM. The CDR3 spans 14 residues. V was pared by 3 bases and J by 2 bases, with 10 bases between.